These 16 T cell receptor beta chains came from one sample sequenced in a study of blood T cell repertoires in COVID-19. Some clones are missing from TCRdb's copy, which holds only in-frame ones; the method was immunoSEQ multiplex PCR. The sample contains 200,000 to 250,000 clones, about 85% of which appear only once. Sequencing was carried out using peripheral blood. The receptor source for this set is a woman between 18 and 29 years old who had recovered from COVID-19.

The chain joins TRBV18 to TRBJ1-4; possible D gene TRBD1, 6 bases. The germline gives CDR1 KGHSH, CDR2 LQKENI. V was trimmed by 4 bases and J by 0 bases, leaving 24 bases between them. The CDR3 consists of 20 residues. CDR3 in DNA: TGTGCCAGCTCACAACAGGCGGGGGCGCTCCTACTTGCAACTAATGAAAAACTGTTTTTT. Translation: CASSQQAGALLLATNEKLFF.

V is TRBV10-1 and J is TRBJ1-6, with unresolved D. CDR3 length: 15 amino acids. Germline V gives CDR1 WNHNN, CDR2 SYGVQD (reference sequence). Trimming cost V 3 bases and J 9 bases, with 15 bases left between them. For the CDR3, the DNA is TGCGCCAGCAGTGATTCCCAGCTAGGAGCTTCACCCCTCCACTTT. Residues: CASSDSQLGASPLHF.

The chain has TRBV11-1 and TRBJ2-5, with D possibly matching TRBD2 (6 bases). The CDR3 is 16 amino acids. CDR1 is SGHAT, CDR2 FQDESV, per germline (reference sequence). The ends were cut back, 5 bases at V and 3 bases at J, with 19 bases in the middle. As DNA, the CDR3 is TGTGCCAGCAGCCACAACGAACGGGGGTTTGAAGAGACCCAGTACTTC. The encoded protein is CASSHNERGFEETQYF.

The chain is built from TRBV5-1 and TRBJ1-5; no reliable D call. This CDR3 region has 13 residues. Looked up from germline, CDR1 is SGHRS and CDR2 is YFSETQ. V dropped 2 bases and J dropped 6 bases, with 9 bases sitting between them. CDR3 nucleotide sequence: TGCGCCAGCAGCTTCGGGGTTGGTCAGCCCCAGCATTTT. Protein: CASSFGVGQPQHF.

This rearrangement joins TRBV29-1 to TRBJ1-3; weak D call: TRBD1 (5 bases). V was shortened by 6 bases and J by 2 bases, with 14 bases between the two germline ends. The CDR3 loop spans 14 amino acids. From germline, CDR1 is SQVTM and CDR2 ANQGSEA. As DNA, the CDR3 is TGCAGCGTCGACCAGGGTCTGACTGGAAACACCATATATTTT. Translation gives CSVDQGLTGNTIYF.

The chain joins TRBV6-2 or TRBV6-3 to TRBJ1-2; no firm D call. This CDR3 spans 17 amino acids. The V gene's germline CDR1 is MNHEY and CDR2 SVGEGT. V gave up 2 bases and J gave up 1 base, with 17 bases separating them. The CDR3 DNA is TGTGCCAGCAGTTACAGGCCGCCCCCGCCTAGTAACTATGGCTACACCTTC. Translation: CASSYRPPPPSNYGYTF.

This chain uses TRBV7-6 with TRBJ1-3, with TRBD1 matching over 7 bases. V shed 3 bases and J 7 bases; nucleotides not matched to a gene: 9. The CDR3 spans 15 residues. Germline-derived CDR1 and CDR2 are SGHVS and FNYEAQ. The CDR3 sequence: CASSFPPDRVNTIYF. The CDR3 bases are TGTGCCAGCAGCTTCCCACCCGACAGGGTGAACACCATATATTTT.

The V and J genes are TRBV10-3 and TRBJ2-1; 9 nucleotides match TRBD2. Germline V gene sequence: CDR1 ENHRY, CDR2 SYGVKD. V dropped 2 bases and J dropped 9; count of bases not matched to a gene: 8. There are 15 residues in the CDR3. This CDR3 reads CAISEIAGEAGEQFF. Here the CDR3 DNA reads TGTGCCATCAGTGAGATAGCGGGAGAGGCGGGTGAGCAGTTCTTC.

The CDR3 region has the DNA TGTGCCAGCTCACCACGGAACACCGCAGGCAACACTGAAGCTTTCTTT. This codes for CASSPRNTAGNTEAFF. V usage is TRBV18 and J usage is TRBJ1-1; D gene uncertain. V was shortened by 1 base and J by 2 bases, with 14 bases between the two germline ends. The CDR3 spans 16 residues. Germline lookup yields CDR1 KGHSH and CDR2 LQKENI.

Of note for this clone: The junction departs from the called germline gene at one end, perhaps through a read error. The J gene is TRBJ1-3, the V gene TRBV12-3 or TRBV12-4; D ambiguous. The CDR3 runs to 11 residues. The CDR3 DNA follows: TGTGCCAGCAGTTTTGGAGACACCATATATTTT. The encoded protein is CASSFGDTIYF.

V gene TRBV14 combines with J gene TRBJ1-3; D unresolved. The V gene lost 1 base and the J gene lost 0 bases, with 7 bases spanning the gap. Germline V CDR1 and CDR2: SGHDN, FVKESK. The CDR3 runs 15 residues. As DNA, the CDR3 is TGTGCCAGCAGCCAAGTCGGGTCCTCTGGAAACACCATATATTTT. It is translated as CASSQVGSSGNTIYF.

The CDR3 DNA follows: TGTGCCAGCAAAGAAGAGCGGGGGCCCTACAATGAGCAGTTCTTC. The encoded protein is CASKEERGPYNEQFF. This chain joins TRBV6-4 and TRBJ2-1; TRBD2 matches at 8 bases. Unmatched junction bases numbered 7, after V lost 7 bases and J lost 2 bases. The germline V gene has CDR1 MRHNA and CDR2 SNTAGT. CDR3 size: 15 residues.

The chain recombines TRBV5-4 with TRBJ1-2, with D unclear. Germline assignment: CDR1 SGHNT and CDR2 YYREEE (reference sequence). CDR3 length: 13 residues. Trimming took 2 bases from V and 2 from J, leaving 7 bases between them. The CDR3 region has the DNA TGTGCCAGCAGCTTTACAGAGAACTATGGCTACACCTTC. It specifies CASSFTENYGYTF.

V is TRBV28 and J is TRBJ2-6; D is perhaps TRBD2 (6 bases). The V end was cut by 8 bases, the J end by 0 bases, with 20 bases between. CDR3 length: 18 amino acids. Germline V CDR1 and CDR2: MDHEN, SYDVKM. The CDR3: CASGPPGLSSSGANVLTF. CDR3 DNA: TGTGCCAGCGGCCCTCCGGGACTCTCGAGCTCTGGGGCCAACGTCCTGACTTTC. The entire variable domain, with the rest obtained from reference TRBV28 and TRBJ2-6, is as follows: DVKVTQSSRYLVKRTGEKVFLECVQDMDHENMFWYRQDPGLGLRLIYFSYDVKMKEKGDIPEGYSVSREKKERFSLILESASTNQTSMYLCASGPPGLSSSGANVLTFGAGSRLTVL.

The V call is TRBV4-3, the J call TRBJ2-7, with D possibly TRBD2 on 6 matching bases. V lost 1 base to trimming and J lost 1 base, with 20 bases between them. Germline CDR1 is LGHNA and CDR2 is YSLEER. The CDR3 covers 18 residues. CDR3 coding DNA: TGCGCCAGCAGCCAAGCGGGAGTTGCTAGCGTCTCTTCCTACGAGCAGTACTTC. Amino acid sequence: CASSQAGVASVSSYEQYF.

In this sample, this clone turned up once. The CDR3 region is CASGDVTLNTEAFF. The CDR3 nucleotides are TGTGCCAGCGGAGATGTAACCCTAAACACTGAAGCTTTCTTT. This chain uses TRBV7-8 with TRBJ1-1; no reliable D call. Germline CDR1 is SGHVS and CDR2 is FQNEAQ. The CDR3 totals 14 residues. Trimming stripped 8 bases from V and 2 bases from J, with 15 bases between.